A selection of T cell receptor beta chains follows, all from one sample in a study of identical twins. TCRdb reprocessed the 5' RACE reads with MiXCR, giving one entry per CDR3 protein. The sample includes roughly 250,000 distinct CDR3 sequences, over 11% seen only once; the top ten take approximately 8.8%. Sequencing was done on a sample of memory (CD45RO+) T cells sorted from blood. These receptors were collected from a woman between 18 and 29 years old in good health. Both conserved end residues are part of each CDR3. A D gene is named only where the DNA matches it firmly. The size of a clone is reported for some rows only, either as once, few or many, or as a class for expanded clones.

d_call,v_call,j_call,clone_size,cdr3_nt,cdr3_aa
TRBD1,TRBV6-1,TRBJ2-5,.,TGTGCCACCTTGACAGGGGGAGAAGAGACCCAGTACTTC,CATLTGGEETQYF
.,TRBV5-1,TRBJ2-3,few,TGCGCCAGCATCCAGACCCCGACCGGGGCCCGCACAGATACGCAGTATTTT,CASIQTPTGARTDTQYF
.,TRBV12-3/TRBV12-4,TRBJ2-7,few,TGTGCCAGCAGTTTGGGCCAGCTGGGCTTTGACGAGCAGTACTTC,CASSLGQLGFDEQYF
.,TRBV20-1,TRBJ2-1,few,TGCAGTGCTAGACCCCCCTACTTAAATGAGCAGTTCTTC,CSARPPYLNEQFF
.,TRBV12-3/TRBV12-4,TRBJ1-1,.,TGTGCCAGCAGTTTTAATGGGGGAACTGAAGCTTTCTTT,CASSFNGGTEAFF
TRBD1,TRBV5-1,TRBJ2-5,.,TGCGCCAGCAGCTTGATGGGACAGCAAGAGACCCAGTACTTC,CASSLMGQQETQYF
TRBD1,TRBV10-3,TRBJ1-5,.,TGTGCCATCAGGGGACAGGGGGACAATCAGCCCCAGCATTTT,CAIRGQGDNQPQHF
TRBD2,TRBV5-6,TRBJ2-3,few,TGTGCCAGCAGCCGCACGGGGGGGCGGGGAGATACGCAGTATTTT,CASSRTGGRGDTQYF
.,TRBV12-3/TRBV12-4,TRBJ2-6,.,TGTGCCAGCAGTTTCGGCTCTGGGGCCAACGTCCTGACTTTC,CASSFGSGANVLTF
TRBD1,TRBV12-3/TRBV12-4,TRBJ2-2,.,TGTGCCAGCAGTTTTGGGGACAGGGATGGCGGGGAGCTGTTTTTT,CASSFGDRDGGELFF
.,TRBV7-6,TRBJ2-2,.,TGTGCCAGCAGCTTCGGGCGCAGCGGGAACACCGGGGAGCTGTTTTTT,CASSFGRSGNTGELFF
TRBD2,TRBV29-1,TRBJ2-3,.,TGCAGCGCGCTTATTATAATCCTAGCGGGGGGACGGGATACGCAGTATTTT,CSALIIILAGGRDTQYF
.,TRBV20-1,TRBJ2-1,many,TGCAGTGCTACGGAATCCTCACGCAATGAGCAGTTCTTC,CSATESSRNEQFF
.,TRBV20-1,TRBJ2-3,.,TGCAGTGCTCCTAAGACAGATACGCAGTATTTT,CSAPKTDTQYF
.,TRBV5-1,TRBJ2-3,.,TGCGCCAGCAGCTTAACGGGAGTAACAGATACGCAGTATTTT,CASSLTGVTDTQYF
.,TRBV6-5,TRBJ1-5,few,TGTGCCAGCAGTTACAGGGGGGCCCAGCCCCAGCATTTT,CASSYRGAQPQHF
TRBD2,TRBV7-7,TRBJ2-5,few,TGTGCTAGCAGCTTCGGACTAGCGGGGGAAGAGACCCAGTACTTC,CASSFGLAGEETQYF
TRBD1,TRBV20-1,TRBJ2-3,many,TGCAGTGCTAGTTGGGACAGGGCCACAGATACGCAGTATTTT,CSASWDRATDTQYF
.,TRBV12-3/TRBV12-4,TRBJ1-6,.,TGTGCCAGCAGTTACCAACGGCAGAATTCACCCCTCCACTTT,CASSYQRQNSPLHF
TRBD1,TRBV6-5,TRBJ2-5,.,TGTGCCAGCAGTTACGCAGGGGGCGACTTAGAGACCCAGTACTTC,CASSYAGGDLETQYF
.,TRBV5-1,TRBJ1-1,few,TGCGCCAGCAGCTCGTCGACACTTTCGAACACTGAAGCTTTCTTT,CASSSSTLSNTEAFF
TRBD1,TRBV6-2/TRBV6-3,TRBJ2-3,few,TGTGCCAGCAGTCCCCCGACAGGGTGGGCGCAGTATTTT,CASSPPTGWAQYF
TRBD1,TRBV27,TRBJ2-7,.,TGTGCCAGCAGTTCCCGGGGGACGCCGGGACAGGGTCCTAGCGAGCAGTACTTC,CASSSRGTPGQGPSEQYF
.,TRBV19,TRBJ1-3,many,TGTGCCAGTACCCTTGACCCCTCTGGAAACACCATATATTTT,CASTLDPSGNTIYF
.,TRBV5-1,TRBJ1-1,few,TGCGCCAGCAGCTTGGGACAATCTGAAACTGAAGCTTTCTTT,CASSLGQSETEAFF
.,TRBV6-2/TRBV6-3,TRBJ2-4,.,TGTGCCAGCAGTCCTGGCGGGCCTTCCAAAAACATTCAGTACTTC,CASSPGGPSKNIQYF
.,TRBV29-1,TRBJ2-3,.,TGCAGCACAAGATTAGCGGCGGGATCAGATACGCAGTATTTT,CSTRLAAGSDTQYF